What follows is one TCR beta chain and its context. This entry belongs to a study of CD8 T cells in Susac syndrome. Germline lookup yields CDR1 MNHEY and CDR2 SVGEGT. With V trimmed by 1 base and J by 0 bases, 7 bases remained unmatched. The CDR3 is 17 amino acids. RNA totalling roughly 0.45 to 1 ug underwent reverse transcription with random hexamers. TCRdb ran MiXCR on the immunoSEQ multiplex PCR reads and lists one entry per CDR3 protein. The sample yields some 200,000 distinct CDR3 sequences, about 94% seen once. The patients with Susac syndrome were individuals who fulfilled the recently defined diagnostic criteria for disease that was either definite or probable.

The chain has TRBV6-2 or TRBV6-3 and TRBJ2-7; the match to TRBD2 covers 9 bases. This receptor was obtained from a human donor with Susac syndrome. Sequencing input: CD4+ T cells from PBMCs. CDR3: CASSYWGLAASSYEQYF. The CDR3, as DNA: TGTGCCAGCAGTTACTGGGGACTAGCCGCCAGCTCCTACGAGCAGTACTTC.